The 17 T cell receptor beta chains in this list originate from one sample, sequenced in a study of shared clonotypes between healthy human individuals. Profiling relied on immunoSEQ multiplex PCR, and the TCRdb table lists in-frame clones only, not all of them. The table has about 2.5 million clones, about nine tenths seen once; the top ten hold around 0.4%. The specimen was naive CD4+ T cells from PBMCs. Noted subset: CD45RA+ positively selected. Source of these receptors: a man between 18 and 35 years old in good health. Some clones in this sample may be carry-over from other donors' samples.

This clone came up a few times. The chain couples TRBV2 to TRBJ1-5; D unclear. The CDR3 consists of 13 residues. From germline, CDR1 is SNHLY and CDR2 FYNNEI. V was trimmed by 7 bases and J by 1 base, leaving 8 bases between them. Here the CDR3 reads CASNIISNQPQHF. CDR3 nucleotide sequence: TGTGCCAGCAACATCATCAGCAATCAGCCCCAGCATTTT.

V and J are TRBV10-3 and TRBJ1-1; D unclear. The germline gives CDR1 ENHRY, CDR2 SYGVKD. The V and J ends lost 3 bases and 4 bases respectively, with 15 bases between them. This CDR3 region has 15 residues. In nucleotides, the CDR3 is TGTGCCATCAGTGAATTCTCGGGGTTAGGCACTGAAGCTTTCTTT. It yields the protein CAISEFSGLGTEAFF.

The chain is built from TRBV6-1 and TRBJ1-4; D gene uncertain. From germline, CDR1 is MNHNS and CDR2 SASEGT. This CDR3 region has 13 residues. Trimming left V 2 bases short and J 8 bases short, with 9 bases between. CDR3 in DNA: TGTGCCAGCAGTGAACGGGGAGACGAAAAACTGTTTTTT. Translating gives CASSERGDEKLFF.

This chain joins TRBV28 and TRBJ2-7, with D possibly called TRBD1 or TRBD2 (6 bases each). V was pared by 7 bases and J by 3 bases, with 19 bases between. The CDR3 is 15 amino acids. Per the germline V gene, CDR1 is MDHEN and CDR2 is SYDVKM. The CDR3 loop reads CASTSPGGANYEQYF. The CDR3 DNA sequence: TGTGCCAGCACCTCCCCCGGGGGCGCAAACTACGAGCAGTACTTC.

The chain is built from TRBV6-1 and TRBJ2-2; 9 positions match TRBD2. Germline V gene data show CDR1 as MNHNS and CDR2 as SASEGT. The CDR3 runs 16 residues. V was pared by 4 bases and J by 7 bases, with 10 bases of the junction left unmatched. Here the CDR3 reads CASSGGRANGNGELFF. CDR3 in DNA: TGTGCCAGCAGTGGCGGGAGGGCCAATGGGAACGGGGAGCTGTTTTTT.

This clone was found once. The V call is TRBV19, the J call TRBJ2-5; D not certain. Germline loops: CDR1 LNHDA, CDR2 SQIVND (reference sequence). The CDR3 runs to 16 residues. The V and J ends lost 1 base and 1 base respectively, with 13 bases between them. The CDR3: CASSIGQGYVQETQYF. The CDR3 DNA reads TGTGCCAGTAGTATAGGACAAGGCTACGTCCAAGAGACCCAGTACTTC.

The table lists this clone with a count of one. The rearrangement joins TRBV25-1 to TRBJ2-1; weak D call: TRBD1 (6 bases). Germline values: CDR1 MGHDK, CDR2 SYGVNS. Trimming cost V 4 bases and J 5 bases, with 12 bases left between them. The CDR3 extends over 14 amino acids. The CDR3 is CASSGTEGNNEQFF. The CDR3 DNA follows: TGTGCCAGCAGTGGGACAGAAGGAAACAATGAGCAGTTCTTC.

This clone showed up just once. The chain has TRBV27 and TRBJ2-1; 9 nucleotides match TRBD1. Germline loops: CDR1 MNHEY, CDR2 SMNVEV (reference sequence). The CDR3 has 15 amino acids. Losses at the gene ends were 7 bases for V and 7 bases for J; bases not matched to a gene: 11. The CDR3 bases are TGTGCCAGCACCCCCCGAGGACAGGGGTCTAATGAGCAGTTCTTC. Translating gives CASTPRGQGSNEQFF.

The chain has TRBV18 and TRBJ2-1; D is perhaps TRBD1 or TRBD2 (5 bases each). The CDR3 sequence is 14 residues long. Trimming stripped 2 bases from V and 9 bases from J, with 14 bases between. Germline-derived CDR1 and CDR2 are KGHSH and LQKENI. Written as DNA, the CDR3 is TGTGCCAGCTCACCAAGGGACGCGGACGGTGAGCAGTTCTTC. This sequence encodes CASSPRDADGEQFF.

The J gene is TRBJ2-2, the V gene TRBV10-3; TRBD2 aligns across 10 bases. The CDR3 extends over 16 amino acids. Germline V gene sequence: CDR1 ENHRY, CDR2 SYGVKD. The J segment lost 8 bases and the V segment lost 3 bases, leaving 9 bases of the junction unmatched. For the CDR3, the DNA is TGTGCCATCAGTGAAAGGGCTAGCGGGAGTTTAGGGGAGCTGTTTTTT. Encoded protein: CAISERASGSLGELFF.

The chain carries TRBV6-4 and TRBJ1-3, with 8 bases that match TRBD1. J was trimmed by 0 bases and V by 9 bases; bases with no gene match: 10. Germline-derived CDR1 and CDR2 are MRHNA and SNTAGT. CDR3 length equals 16 residues. As DNA, the CDR3 is TGTGCCAGATGGGACAGGACCTACAACTCTGGAAACACCATATATTTT. It encodes CARWDRTYNSGNTIYF.

The V gene is TRBV5-1, the J gene TRBJ2-3; D is tentatively TRBD1 or TRBD2 (6 bases each). The CDR3 sequence is 16 residues long. Deletions cut 4 bases from V and 5 bases from J, with 20 bases between. The germline gives CDR1 SGHRS, CDR2 YFSETQ. The CDR3 DNA sequence: TGCGCCAGCAGCCCGGGGGCGGCTAGTCAGGGAGATACGCAGTATTTT. Its translation is CASSPGAASQGDTQYF.

J is TRBJ2-1 and V is TRBV4-2; TRBD2 agrees at 12 bases. Germline trimming cut 3 bases from V and 6 bases from J; bases unmatched to any gene: 9. The CDR3 contains 17 residues. The germline gives CDR1 LGHNA, CDR2 YNFKEQ. The CDR3 sequence is CASSQGTSGLRGNEQFF. CDR3 in DNA: TGTGCCAGCAGCCAGGGGACTAGCGGGCTCAGGGGCAATGAGCAGTTCTTC.

This clone turned up a few times. Other DNA sequences in this specimen translate into the identical CDR3. This rearrangement joins TRBV5-1 to TRBJ2-7; tentative D call: TRBD1 (6 bases). Germline-derived CDR1 and CDR2 are SGHRS and YFSETQ. Trimming removed 3 bases at V and 3 bases at J, with 7 bases between. This CDR3 region has 12 residues. CDR3: CASSSDSYEQYF. The CDR3 DNA follows: TGCGCCAGCAGCTCGGACAGCTACGAGCAGTACTTC.

The chain couples TRBV29-1 to TRBJ2-7, with 11 nucleotides matching TRBD1. Germline-derived CDR1 and CDR2 are SQVTM and ANQGSEA. The CDR3 spans 19 residues. J lost 1 base, V lost 4 bases, and 18 bases had no gene match. This chain's CDR3 is CSVARDYYRGQGVSYEQYF. In nucleotides, the CDR3 is TGCAGCGTTGCCCGGGATTATTATCGGGGACAGGGGGTTTCCTACGAGCAGTACTTC.

The chain joins TRBV10-1 to TRBJ2-7; TRBD1 matches 7 bases. Per germline, CDR1 WNHNN and CDR2 SYGVQD (reference sequence). The CDR3 sequence is 13 residues long. V was pared by 5 bases and J by 7 bases, with 8 bases of the junction left unmatched. In nucleotides, the CDR3 is TGCGCCAGCAGTAAACAGGGGAAGTGGGAGCAGTACTTC. The encoded protein is CASSKQGKWEQYF.

The chain is built from TRBV5-4 and TRBJ1-1; TRBD1 matches 8 bases. Germline V gene data show CDR1 as SGHNT and CDR2 as YYREEE (reference sequence). V gave up 4 bases and J gave up 0 bases; unmatched junction bases: 8. The CDR3 extends over 16 amino acids. The chain's CDR3 is CASSPNGQGLNTEAFF. The CDR3 DNA is TGTGCCAGCAGCCCAAACGGACAGGGCCTGAACACTGAAGCTTTCTTT.